These 9 T cell receptor beta chains were all obtained from the same sample, sequenced in a study of shared clonotypes between healthy human individuals. The repertoire was sequenced with immunoSEQ multiplex PCR; TCRdb's copy has only in-frame clones and lacks some. The sample has over a million clones; roughly 80% are singletons. The source material was memory CD4+ T cells sorted from blood. This sample's subset: CD45RA-negative fraction. The receptors here all came from a man between 18 and 29 years old in good health.

The CDR3 region is CASSETGTGAYEQYF. CDR3 nucleotides: TGTGCCAGCAGTGAGACCGGGACAGGGGCCTACGAGCAGTACTTC. This chain uses TRBV25-1 with TRBJ2-7; 10 bases are a match to TRBD1. J was trimmed by 2 bases and V by 3 bases; bases with no gene match: 4. The CDR3 extends over 15 amino acids. CDR1 is MGHDK and CDR2 is SYGVNS in the germline V gene.

The genes are TRBV9 and TRBJ2-5; 11 nucleotides match TRBD2. J gave up 3 bases and V 3 bases, and 4 bases lay outside the gene matches. The CDR3 spans 15 residues. CDR1 and CDR2 (germline): SGDLS, YYNGEE. CDR3 DNA: TGTGCCAGCAGCGGTGGACTAGCGGGTGAAGAGACCCAGTACTTC. This encodes CASSGGLAGEETQYF.

Comment on this clone: The identical CDR3 is also encoded by other nucleotide sequences in the sample. This chain connects TRBV7-8 to TRBJ2-5; D gene unclear. Per germline, CDR1 SGHVS and CDR2 FQNEAQ. CDR3 length: 11 residues. Deletions cut 5 bases from V and 3 bases from J, with 4 bases between. The DNA of the CDR3 is TGTGCCAGCAGCGTAGAAGAGACCCAGTACTTC. It specifies CASSVEETQYF.

The chain uses TRBV30 and TRBJ2-5; weak D call: TRBD1 (6 bases). V lost 4 bases, J lost 5 bases, and 14 bases lay in between. This CDR3 region has 13 residues. Germline V gives CDR1 GTSNPN, CDR2 SVGIG (reference sequence). This CDR3 is CAWTPLGGETQYF. The CDR3 nucleotides are TGTGCCTGGACCCCGCTAGGGGGTGAGACCCAGTACTTC.

The gene calls are TRBV6-4 and TRBJ2-7, with 8 bases that match TRBD1. Germline-derived CDR1 and CDR2 are MRHNA and SNTAGT. Germline trimming cut 2 bases from V and 5 bases from J; bases unmatched to any gene: 2. This CDR3 contains 13 residues. CDR3 protein: CASSDPTGDEQYF. CDR3 nucleotide sequence: TGTGCCAGCAGTGACCCGACAGGGGACGAGCAGTACTTC.

The V gene is TRBV18, the J gene TRBJ1-4; D is unclear. The germline V gene encodes CDR1 KGHSH and CDR2 LQKENI. The CDR3 is 12 residues long. V was trimmed by 1 base and J by 16 bases, leaving 13 bases between them. This CDR3 reads CASSPLGLDRFF. The CDR3 DNA follows: TGTGCCAGCTCACCACTAGGCCTGGATCGGTTTTTT.

This chain uses TRBV5-8 with TRBJ2-7; a weak D match, TRBD1 (6 bases). This CDR3 region has 12 residues. Germline CDR1 and CDR2: SGHTS and YDEGEE. Trimming left V 4 bases short and J 4 bases short, with 9 bases between. The CDR3 reads CASSKQGYEQYF. DNA of the CDR3: TGTGCCAGCAGCAAACAGGGTTACGAGCAGTACTTC.

The chain couples TRBV6-5 to TRBJ2-6, with D unclear. Germline lookup yields CDR1 MNHEY and CDR2 SVGAGI. The CDR3 totals 15 residues. The ends were cut back, 6 bases at V and 0 bases at J, with 9 bases in the middle. DNA of the CDR3: TGTGCCAGCAGCGCCCGGCTCTCTGGGGCCAACGTCCTGACTTTC. This encodes CASSARLSGANVLTF.

The chain carries TRBV6-1 and TRBJ1-5; D not resolved. Trimming removed 7 bases at V and 3 bases at J, with 7 bases between. Germline V gives CDR1 MNHNS, CDR2 SASEGT. This CDR3 is 12 amino acids long. Written as DNA, the CDR3 is TGTGCCAGCAAGGTCCCCAATCAGCCCCAGCATTTT. Amino acids: CASKVPNQPQHF.